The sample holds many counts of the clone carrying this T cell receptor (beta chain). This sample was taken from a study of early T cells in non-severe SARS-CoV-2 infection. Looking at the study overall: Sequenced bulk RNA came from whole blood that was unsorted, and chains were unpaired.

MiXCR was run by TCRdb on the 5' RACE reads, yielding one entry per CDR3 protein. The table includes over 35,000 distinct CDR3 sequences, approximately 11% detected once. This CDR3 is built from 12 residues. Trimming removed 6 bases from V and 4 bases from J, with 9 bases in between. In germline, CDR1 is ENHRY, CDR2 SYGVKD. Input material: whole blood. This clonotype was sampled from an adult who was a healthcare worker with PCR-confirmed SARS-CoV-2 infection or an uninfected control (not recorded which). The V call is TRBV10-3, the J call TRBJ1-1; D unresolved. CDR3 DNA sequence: TGTGCCATCAGAACCTTGGGCACTGAAGCTTTCTTT. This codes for CAIRTLGTEAFF.